The clone carrying this T cell receptor (beta chain) was detected ten times or more. What it recognizes is unknown. This sample is part of a study of Graves' ophthalmopathy and Graves' hyperthyroidism. The overall study: Peripheral blood was gathered at first diagnosis, ahead of any treatment whatsoever. The study, taken as a whole, reports: In blood, most expanded thyroid clonotypes above 0.001 frequency were also detected.

Researchers took RNA transcripts and amplified TCR beta CDR3 regions from them. HTBI-primed first-round RT-PCR preceded second-round multiplex PCR. Each CDR3 protein is one row after TCRdb ran MiXCR on the multiplex PCR reads. The table includes under 800,000 distinct CDR3 sequences, about 20% detected once. CDR3 length: 11 amino acids. V was clipped by 1 base and J by 11 bases, with 8 bases between them. CDR1 and CDR2 from the germline V gene are SNHLY and FYNNEI. No donor had other autoimmune disease, uncontrolled infection, pregnancy or lactation. It was on clinical symptoms, serum thyroxine, TRAb, thyroid ultrasound and orbital computed tomography that diagnosis relied.

Sequences were obtained from peripheral blood. The source of this sequence is a woman between 18 and 29 years old with stable Graves' hyperthyroidism. Some clones in this sample may be carry-over from other donors' samples. The genes are TRBV2 and TRBJ1-1, with D unclear. The DNA of the CDR3 is TGTGCCAGCAGTGAAGGTAACGGCGCTTTCTTT. Translated, it gives CASSEGNGAFF. The full variable domain, completed using reference TRBV2 and TRBJ1-1, is EPEVTQTPSHQVTQMGQEVILRCVPISNHLYFYWYRQILGQKVEFLVSFYNNEISEKSEIFDDQFSVERPDGSNFTLKIRSTKLEDSAMYFCASSEGNGAFFGQGTRLTVV.